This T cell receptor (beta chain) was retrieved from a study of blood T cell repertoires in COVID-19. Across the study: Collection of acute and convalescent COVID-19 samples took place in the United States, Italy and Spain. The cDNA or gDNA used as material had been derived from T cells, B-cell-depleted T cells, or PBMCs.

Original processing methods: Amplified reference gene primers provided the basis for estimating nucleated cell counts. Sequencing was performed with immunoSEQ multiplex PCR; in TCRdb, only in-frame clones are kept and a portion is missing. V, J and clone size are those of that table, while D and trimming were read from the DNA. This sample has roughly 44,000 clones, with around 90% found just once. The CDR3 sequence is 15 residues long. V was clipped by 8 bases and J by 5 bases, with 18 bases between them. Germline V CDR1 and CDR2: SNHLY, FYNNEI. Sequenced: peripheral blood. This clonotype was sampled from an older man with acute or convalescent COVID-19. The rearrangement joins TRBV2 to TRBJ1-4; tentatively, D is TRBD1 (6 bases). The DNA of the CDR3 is TGTGCCAGCTCTAGGGGCGGTCAGGGGAATGAAAAACTGTTTTTT. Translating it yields CASSRGGQGNEKLFF.